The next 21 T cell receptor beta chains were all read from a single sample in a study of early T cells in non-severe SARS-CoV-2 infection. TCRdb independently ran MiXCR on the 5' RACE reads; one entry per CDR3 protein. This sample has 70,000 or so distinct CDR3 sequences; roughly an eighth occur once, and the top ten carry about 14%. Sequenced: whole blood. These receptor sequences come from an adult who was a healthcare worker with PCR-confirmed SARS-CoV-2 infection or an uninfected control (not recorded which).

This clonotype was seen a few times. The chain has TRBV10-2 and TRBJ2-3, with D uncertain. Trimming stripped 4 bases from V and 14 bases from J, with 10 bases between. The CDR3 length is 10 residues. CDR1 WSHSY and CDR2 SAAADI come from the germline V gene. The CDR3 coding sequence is TGCGCCAGCAGTGTCTTGACTTGGTATTTT. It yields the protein CASSVLTWYF.

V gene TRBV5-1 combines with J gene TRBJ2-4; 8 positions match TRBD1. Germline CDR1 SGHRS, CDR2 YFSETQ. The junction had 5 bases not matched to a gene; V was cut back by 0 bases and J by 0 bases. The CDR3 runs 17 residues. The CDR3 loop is CASSLEPGGPAKNIQYF. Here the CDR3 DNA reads TGCGCCAGCAGCTTGGAGCCAGGGGGCCCAGCCAAAAACATTCAGTACTTC.

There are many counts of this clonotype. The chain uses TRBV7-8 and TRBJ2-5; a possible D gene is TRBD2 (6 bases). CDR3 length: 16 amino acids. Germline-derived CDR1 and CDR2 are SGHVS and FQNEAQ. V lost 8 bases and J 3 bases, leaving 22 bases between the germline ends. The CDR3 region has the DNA TGTGCCAGCTCTCTAACAATCGGCGGGATAAAAGAGACCCAGTACTTC. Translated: CASSLTIGGIKETQYF.

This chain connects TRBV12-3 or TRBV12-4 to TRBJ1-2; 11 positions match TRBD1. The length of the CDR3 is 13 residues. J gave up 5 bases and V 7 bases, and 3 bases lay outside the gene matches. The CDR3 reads CASKGTGGYGYTF. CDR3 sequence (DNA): TGTGCCAGCAAGGGGACAGGGGGGTATGGCTACACCTTC.

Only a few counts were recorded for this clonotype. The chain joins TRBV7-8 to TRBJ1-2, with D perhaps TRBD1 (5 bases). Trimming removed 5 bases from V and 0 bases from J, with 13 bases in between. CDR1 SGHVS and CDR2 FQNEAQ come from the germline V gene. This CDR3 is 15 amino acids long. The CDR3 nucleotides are TGTGCCAGCAGCCCCGACAGCTTCGCTAACTATGGCTACACCTTC. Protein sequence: CASSPDSFANYGYTF.

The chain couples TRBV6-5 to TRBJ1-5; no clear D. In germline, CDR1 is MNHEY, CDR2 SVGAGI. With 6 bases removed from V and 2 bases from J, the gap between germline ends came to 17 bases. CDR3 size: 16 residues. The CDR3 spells CASRPYPQAGNQPQHF. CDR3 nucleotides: TGTGCCAGCAGACCCTACCCTCAAGCAGGCAATCAGCCCCAGCATTTT.

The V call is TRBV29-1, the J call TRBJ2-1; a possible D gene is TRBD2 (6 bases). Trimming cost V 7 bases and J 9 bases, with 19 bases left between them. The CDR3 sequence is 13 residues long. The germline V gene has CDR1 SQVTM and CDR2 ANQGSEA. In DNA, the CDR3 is TGCAGCGCCCGGGGACTCCGAGACGGTGAGCAGTTCTTC. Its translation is CSARGLRDGEQFF.

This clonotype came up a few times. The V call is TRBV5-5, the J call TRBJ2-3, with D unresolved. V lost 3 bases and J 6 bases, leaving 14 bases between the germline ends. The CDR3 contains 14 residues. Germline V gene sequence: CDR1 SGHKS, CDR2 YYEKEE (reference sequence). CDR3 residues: CASSSFTTPDTQYF. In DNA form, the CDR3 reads TGTGCCAGCAGCTCCTTTACCACCCCGGATACGCAGTATTTT.

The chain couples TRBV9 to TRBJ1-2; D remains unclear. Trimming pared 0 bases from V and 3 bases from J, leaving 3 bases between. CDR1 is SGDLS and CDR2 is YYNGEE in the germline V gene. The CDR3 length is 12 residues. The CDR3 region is CASSVAHYGYTF. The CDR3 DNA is TGTGCCAGCAGCGTAGCGCACTATGGCTACACCTTC.

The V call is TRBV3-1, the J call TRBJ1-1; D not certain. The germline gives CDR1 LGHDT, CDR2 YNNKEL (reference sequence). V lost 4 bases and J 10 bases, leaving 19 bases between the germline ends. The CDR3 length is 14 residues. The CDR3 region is CASSLHGKRNVAFF. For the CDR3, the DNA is TGTGCCAGCAGCCTCCACGGGAAGAGAAATGTAGCTTTCTTT. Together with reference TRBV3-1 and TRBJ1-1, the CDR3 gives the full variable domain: DTAVSQTPKYLVTQMGNDKSIKCEQNLGHDTMYWYKQDSKKFLKIMFSYNNKELIINETVPNRFSPKSPDKAHLNLHINSLELGDSAVYFCASSLHGKRNVAFFGQGTRLTVV.

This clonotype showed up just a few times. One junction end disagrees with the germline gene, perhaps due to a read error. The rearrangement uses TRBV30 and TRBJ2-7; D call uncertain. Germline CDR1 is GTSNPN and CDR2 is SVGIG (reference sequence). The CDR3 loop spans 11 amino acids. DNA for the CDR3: TGTGCCTGGAGTCTCGGCCCCCTCAGAGTCTTC. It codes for CAWSLGPLRVF. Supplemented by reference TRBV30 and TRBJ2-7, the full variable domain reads SQTIHQWPATLVQPVGSPLSLECTVEGTSNPNLYWYRQAAGRGLQLLFYSVGIGQISSEVPQNLSASRPQDRQFILSSKKLLLSDSGFYLCAWSLGPLRVFGPGTRLTVT.

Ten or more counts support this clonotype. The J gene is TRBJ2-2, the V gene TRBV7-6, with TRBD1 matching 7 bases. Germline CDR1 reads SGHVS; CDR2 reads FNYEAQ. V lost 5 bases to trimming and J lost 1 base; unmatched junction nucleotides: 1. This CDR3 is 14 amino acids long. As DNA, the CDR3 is TGTGCCAGCAGCAGGACAGGGAACACCGGGGAGCTGTTTTTT. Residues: CASSRTGNTGELFF.

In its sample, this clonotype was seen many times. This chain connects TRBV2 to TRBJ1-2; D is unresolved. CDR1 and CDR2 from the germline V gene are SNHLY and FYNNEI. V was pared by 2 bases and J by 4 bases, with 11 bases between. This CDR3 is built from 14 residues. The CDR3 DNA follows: TGTGCCAGCAGTGAAATTGTGGGAGGCTATGGCTACACCTTC. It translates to CASSEIVGGYGYTF.

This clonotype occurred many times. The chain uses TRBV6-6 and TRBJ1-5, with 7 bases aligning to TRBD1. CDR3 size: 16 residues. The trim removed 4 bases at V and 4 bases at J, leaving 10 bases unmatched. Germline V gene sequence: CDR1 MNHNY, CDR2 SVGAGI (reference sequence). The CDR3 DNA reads TGTGCCAGCAGTTCATCATTGGGACAGAGAAATCAGCCCCAGCATTTT. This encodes CASSSSLGQRNQPQHF.

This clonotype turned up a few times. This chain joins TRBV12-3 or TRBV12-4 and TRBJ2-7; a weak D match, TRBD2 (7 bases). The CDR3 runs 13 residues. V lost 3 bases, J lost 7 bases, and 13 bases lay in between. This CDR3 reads CASSFRGAGEQYF. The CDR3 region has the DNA TGTGCCAGCAGTTTTCGGGGGGCAGGGGAGCAGTACTTC.

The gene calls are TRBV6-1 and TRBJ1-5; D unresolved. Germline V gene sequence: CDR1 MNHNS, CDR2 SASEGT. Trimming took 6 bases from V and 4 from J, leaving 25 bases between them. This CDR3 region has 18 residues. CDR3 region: CASSKDPRLSSRNQPQHF. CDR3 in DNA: TGTGCCAGCAGCAAAGACCCGCGTCTATCCTCACGTAATCAGCCCCAGCATTTT.

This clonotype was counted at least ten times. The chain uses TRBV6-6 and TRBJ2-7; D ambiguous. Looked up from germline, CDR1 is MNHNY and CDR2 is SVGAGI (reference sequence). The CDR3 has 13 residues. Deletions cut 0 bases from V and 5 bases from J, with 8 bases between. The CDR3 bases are TGTGCCAGCAGTTACTCCCGTCTGCACGAGCAGTACTTC. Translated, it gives CASSYSRLHEQYF.

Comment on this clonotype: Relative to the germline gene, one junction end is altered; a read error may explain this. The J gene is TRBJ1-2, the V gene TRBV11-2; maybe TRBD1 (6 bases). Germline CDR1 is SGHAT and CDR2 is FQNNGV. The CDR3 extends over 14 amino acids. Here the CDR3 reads CVSSPNTGIPGYTF. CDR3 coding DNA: TGTGTCAGCAGTCCGAATACAGGGATCCCTGGCTACACCTTC.

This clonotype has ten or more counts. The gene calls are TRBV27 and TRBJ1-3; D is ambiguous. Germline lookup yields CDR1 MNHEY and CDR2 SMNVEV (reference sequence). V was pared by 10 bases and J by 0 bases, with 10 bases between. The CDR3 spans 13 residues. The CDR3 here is CATHSLSGNTIYF. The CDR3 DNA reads TGTGCCACTCATTCCCTCTCTGGAAACACCATATATTTT.

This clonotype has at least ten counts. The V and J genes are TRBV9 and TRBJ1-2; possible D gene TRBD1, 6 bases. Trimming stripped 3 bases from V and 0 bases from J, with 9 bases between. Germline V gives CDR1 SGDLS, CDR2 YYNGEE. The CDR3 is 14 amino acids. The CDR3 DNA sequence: TGTGCCAGCAGCGAGGGGGACTCTAACTATGGCTACACCTTC. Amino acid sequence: CASSEGDSNYGYTF.

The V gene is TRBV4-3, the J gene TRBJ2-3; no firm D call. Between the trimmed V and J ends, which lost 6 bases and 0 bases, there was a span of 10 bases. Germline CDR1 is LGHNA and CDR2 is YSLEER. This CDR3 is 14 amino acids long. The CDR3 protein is CASSSSLSTDTQYF. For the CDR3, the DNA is TGCGCCAGCAGTTCTTCCTTGAGCACAGATACGCAGTATTTT.